The next 14 T cell receptor beta chains were all read from a single sample in a study of T-cell memory formation after mild COVID-19. TCRdb redid the calling of the 5' RACE reads with MiXCR, one entry per CDR3 protein. The table shows some 180,000 distinct CDR3 sequences, with under 15% occurring only once. The sample comprised PBMCs or a T cell subset sorted from them (not recorded which). The receptors here all came from a man between 18 and 29 years old who had mild COVID-19 (a few samples of this study predate the infection). Cell type and time point are not known.

The genes are TRBV20-1 and TRBJ1-1; a weak D match, TRBD1 (5 bases). Between the trimmed V and J ends, which lost 6 bases and 2 bases, there was a span of 16 bases. This CDR3 spans 14 amino acids. Germline values: CDR1 DFQATT, CDR2 SNEGSKA (reference sequence). The CDR3 loop is CSADVGGGNTEAFF. In nucleotides, the CDR3 is TGCAGTGCCGACGTTGGTGGGGGAAACACTGAAGCTTTCTTT.

The chain joins TRBV29-1 to TRBJ1-5, with D perhaps TRBD1 (5 bases). The CDR3 extends over 15 amino acids. Per the germline V gene, CDR1 is SQVTM and CDR2 is ANQGSEA. V was clipped by 2 bases and J by 3 bases, with 14 bases between them. This chain's CDR3 is CSVEIGQGNNQPQHF. DNA of the CDR3: TGCAGCGTTGAAATCGGCCAGGGTAACAATCAGCCCCAGCATTTT.

The genes are TRBV5-1 and TRBJ1-1; TRBD1 might be the D (6 bases). Germline CDR1 and CDR2: SGHRS and YFSETQ. Trimming stripped 4 bases from V and 2 bases from J, with 15 bases between. The CDR3 runs to 15 residues. The CDR3 loop reads CASSAAGGLNTEAFF. The CDR3 DNA sequence: TGCGCCAGCAGCGCCGCGGGGGGCCTTAACACTGAAGCTTTCTTT.

The sample holds many counts of this clonotype. This chain joins TRBV7-2 and TRBJ1-2; D is undetermined. This CDR3 spans 13 amino acids. Between the trimmed V and J ends, which lost 5 bases and 8 bases, there was a span of 15 bases. CDR1 SGHTA and CDR2 FQGNSA come from the germline V gene. DNA for the CDR3: TGTGCCAGCAGCCCCCGGCGTGACGCGGGCTACACCTTC. Amino acid sequence: CASSPRRDAGYTF.

The table lists this clonotype with a few counts. This chain joins TRBV5-6 and TRBJ2-3; D is unresolved. From germline, CDR1 is SGHDT and CDR2 YYEEEE. The V and J ends lost 4 bases and 5 bases respectively, with 11 bases between them. The CDR3 loop spans 13 amino acids. The CDR3: CASSAAAGDTQYF. As DNA, the CDR3 is TGTGCCAGCAGCGCCGCAGCCGGAGATACGCAGTATTTT. The full variable domain, with the rest looked up from reference TRBV5-6 and TRBJ2-3, is DAGVTQSPTHLIKTRGQQVTLRCSPKSGHDTVSWYQQALGQGPQFIFQYYEEEERQRGNFPDRFSGHQFPNYSSELNVNALLLGDSALYLCASSAAAGDTQYFGPGTRLTVL.

The chain employs TRBV12-3 or TRBV12-4 and TRBJ2-7, with 8 bases that match TRBD1. CDR3 length equals 15 residues. The trim removed 6 bases at V and 4 bases at J, leaving 11 bases unmatched. The CDR3 sequence: CASSFSTGDLYEQYF. CDR3 in DNA: TGTGCCAGCAGCTTCTCGACAGGGGACCTTTACGAGCAGTACTTC.

This chain connects TRBV4-3 to TRBJ1-6; D not resolved. CDR3 length: 16 amino acids. The germline gives CDR1 LGHNA, CDR2 YSLEER. Trimming removed 0 bases from V and 7 bases from J, with 13 bases in between. CDR3 sequence reads: CASSQDLLGLNSPLHF. As DNA, the CDR3 is TGCGCCAGCAGCCAAGATCTTCTCGGCCTGAATTCACCCCTCCACTTT.

This clonotype came up a few times. The rearrangement links TRBV6-1 to TRBJ2-5, with D maybe TRBD2 (5 bases). The CDR3 is made up of 14 amino acids. V was trimmed by 0 bases and J by 5 bases, leaving 10 bases between them. Germline assignment: CDR1 MNHNS and CDR2 SASEGT. CDR3 amino acids: CASSEAWRSETQYF. For the CDR3, the DNA is TGTGCCAGCAGTGAAGCTTGGAGGTCGGAGACCCAGTACTTC.

This clonotype was counted only a few times. The rearrangement joins TRBV5-1 to TRBJ1-3, with D hard to call. The CDR3 extends over 15 amino acids. V was trimmed by 0 bases and J by 0 bases, leaving 7 bases between them. Germline V lookup: CDR1 SGHRS, CDR2 YFSETQ. CDR3: CASSLAQDSGNTIYF. The CDR3 nucleotides are TGCGCCAGCAGCTTGGCCCAAGACTCTGGAAACACCATATATTTT.

This clonotype was counted ten times or more. V usage is TRBV29-1 and J usage is TRBJ2-3; 9 bases align to TRBD2. The V segment lost 3 bases and the J segment 0 bases; nucleotides outside the gene matches: 7. The CDR3 is 16 amino acids. Germline V gives CDR1 SQVTM, CDR2 ANQGSEA. CDR3: CSVDRLAGQSTDTQYF. The DNA of the CDR3 is TGCAGCGTTGATCGGCTAGCGGGGCAGAGCACAGATACGCAGTATTTT.

This chain uses TRBV6-1 with TRBJ2-6; D is possibly TRBD1 (5 bases). Germline CDR1 MNHNS, CDR2 SASEGT. Trimming stripped 8 bases from V and 2 bases from J, with 10 bases between. The CDR3 is 14 amino acids. Written as DNA, the CDR3 is TGTGCCAGCGCTTCAGGGCCTGGGGCCAACGTCCTGACTTTC. Protein sequence: CASASGPGANVLTF.

This clonotype was recorded many times. The V call is TRBV7-2, the J call TRBJ1-6; D is unclear. This CDR3 is built from 12 residues. Trimming cost V 4 bases and J 2 bases, with 0 bases left between them. Germline V lookup: CDR1 SGHTA, CDR2 FQGNSA. CDR3 region: CASSSYNSPLHF. In DNA form, the CDR3 reads TGTGCCAGCAGCTCCTATAATTCACCCCTCCACTTT.

This clonotype was counted between two and nine times. This chain joins TRBV5-1 and TRBJ2-7, with 11 bases matching TRBD1. V gave up 2 bases and J gave up 4 bases; unmatched junction bases: 5. There are 15 residues in the CDR3. The V gene's germline CDR1 is SGHRS and CDR2 YFSETQ. This CDR3 reads CASSFGQGASYEQYF. CDR3 nucleotides: TGCGCCAGCAGCTTCGGACAGGGGGCCTCGTACGAGCAGTACTTC.

The chain recombines TRBV11-2 with TRBJ2-1; D is ambiguous. Germline V CDR1 and CDR2: SGHAT, FQNNGV. The V end lost 4 bases, the J end lost 6 bases, and 7 bases lay between the germline ends. The CDR3 extends over 12 amino acids. CDR3 nucleotide sequence: TGTGCCAGCAGCTCATCATCCAATGAGCAGTTCTTC. This codes for CASSSSSNEQFF.